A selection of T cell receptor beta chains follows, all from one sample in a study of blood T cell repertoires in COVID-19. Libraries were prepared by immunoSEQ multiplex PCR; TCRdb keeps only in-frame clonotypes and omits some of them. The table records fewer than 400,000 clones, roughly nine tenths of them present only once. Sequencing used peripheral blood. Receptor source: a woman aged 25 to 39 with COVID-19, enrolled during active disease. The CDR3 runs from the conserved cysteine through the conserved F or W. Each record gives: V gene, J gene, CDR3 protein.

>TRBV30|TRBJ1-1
CAWSETWSGEAFF
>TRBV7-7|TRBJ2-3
CASSYNSLDTQYF
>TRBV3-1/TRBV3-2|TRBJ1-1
CASSLGTGTEAFF
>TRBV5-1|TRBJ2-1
CASSGGNYNEQFF
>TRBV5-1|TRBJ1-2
CASSGRQGGEGGYTF
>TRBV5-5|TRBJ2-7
CASSLAVSYEQYF
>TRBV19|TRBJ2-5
CASSIDWTPGGQETQYF
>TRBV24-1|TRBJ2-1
CATSDTRANNEQFF
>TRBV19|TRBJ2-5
CASSMNRVETQYF
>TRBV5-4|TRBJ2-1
CASSLVRPGGLNEQFF
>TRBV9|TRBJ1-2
CASSVGPLGYTF
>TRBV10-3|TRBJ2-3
CAISEGGQGILDTQYF
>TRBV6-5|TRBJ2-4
CASTLGGLAKNIQYF
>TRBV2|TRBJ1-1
CASLRQGGTEAFF